A selection of T cell receptor beta chains follows, all from one sample in a study of blood T cells in healthy people across ages. TCRdb reprocessed the 5' RACE reads with MiXCR, giving one entry per CDR3 protein. The sample contains 1,500,000 or so distinct CDR3 sequences, roughly two fifths of which appear only once. The sample consisted of blood. The receptors were sampled from a woman between 18 and 29 years old in good health. Each CDR3 is given with its conserved first and last residue. A D gene is named only where the DNA matches it firmly. Clone size is stated in some rows and not others, as once, few, many or a class when expanded.

j_call: TRBJ1-2
clone_size: few
d_call: TRBD1
v_call: TRBV16
cdr3_aa: CASSQGQATYGYTF
cdr3_nt: TGTGCCAGCAGCCAGGGACAGGCGACCTATGGCTACACCTTC

j_call: TRBJ1-2
clone_size: -
d_call: -
v_call: TRBV20-1
cdr3_aa: CSARDQGGGYTF
cdr3_nt: TGCAGTGCTAGAGATCAGGGTGGTGGCTACACCTTC

j_call: TRBJ2-2
clone_size: few
d_call: -
v_call: TRBV12-3/TRBV12-4
cdr3_aa: CASSFLRGTGELFF
cdr3_nt: TGTGCCAGCAGTTTTTTACGGGGAACCGGGGAGCTGTTTTTT

j_call: TRBJ2-1
clone_size: few
d_call: -
v_call: TRBV14
cdr3_aa: CASSQDRPPRGYNEQFF
cdr3_nt: TGTGCCAGCAGCCAAGATCGGCCTCCCCGGGGCTACAATGAGCAGTTCTTC

j_call: TRBJ1-5
clone_size: -
d_call: -
v_call: TRBV20-1
cdr3_aa: CSARSQGSEQPQHF
cdr3_nt: TGCAGTGCTAGATCTCAGGGTAGTGAACAGCCCCAGCATTTT

j_call: TRBJ2-3
clone_size: -
d_call: -
v_call: TRBV7-2
cdr3_aa: CASKLRWVADTQYF
cdr3_nt: TGTGCCAGCAAACTCCGGTGGGTCGCAGATACGCAGTATTTT

j_call: TRBJ2-7
clone_size: -
d_call: -
v_call: TRBV28
cdr3_aa: CASSPLRRESYEQYF
cdr3_nt: TGTGCCAGCAGCCCTCTGAGGCGGGAATCCTACGAGCAGTACTTC

j_call: TRBJ1-1
clone_size: -
d_call: -
v_call: TRBV29-1
cdr3_aa: CSVRPDLPPTEAFF
cdr3_nt: TGCAGCGTGAGACCTGACCTCCCACCCACTGAAGCTTTCTTT

j_call: TRBJ2-7
clone_size: few
d_call: TRBD1
v_call: TRBV3-1
cdr3_aa: CASSPLQGTGQYF
cdr3_nt: TGTGCCAGCAGCCCGTTACAAGGGACAGGGCAGTACTTC

j_call: TRBJ1-1
clone_size: few
d_call: -
v_call: TRBV18
cdr3_aa: CASTPRDGMNTEAFF
cdr3_nt: TGTGCCAGCACACCGCGGGACGGTATGAACACTGAAGCTTTCTTT

j_call: TRBJ2-1
clone_size: -
d_call: -
v_call: TRBV7-3
cdr3_aa: CASSLTSGTLIPNEQFF
cdr3_nt: TGTGCCAGCAGCTTAACTTCCGGGACCCTTATACCCAATGAGCAGTTCTTC

j_call: TRBJ2-7
clone_size: -
d_call: -
v_call: TRBV5-1
cdr3_aa: CASSPNQGGRYEQYF
cdr3_nt: TGCGCCAGCAGCCCTAACCAGGGAGGTCGGTACGAGCAGTACTTC

j_call: TRBJ2-7
clone_size: -
d_call: -
v_call: TRBV14
cdr3_aa: CASSQDQGTVYEQYF
cdr3_nt: TGTGCCAGCAGCCAAGATCAGGGTACAGTCTACGAGCAGTACTTC

j_call: TRBJ1-4
clone_size: once
d_call: TRBD1
v_call: TRBV29-1
cdr3_aa: CSAKTGVNEKLFF
cdr3_nt: TGCAGCGCCAAGACAGGGGTTAATGAAAAACTGTTTTTT

j_call: TRBJ2-2
clone_size: -
d_call: -
v_call: TRBV4-1
cdr3_aa: CASSQVAGQVGELFF
cdr3_nt: TGCGCCAGCAGCCAAGTCGCAGGGCAGGTCGGGGAGCTGTTTTTT

j_call: TRBJ2-3
clone_size: few
d_call: TRBD1
v_call: TRBV7-2
cdr3_aa: CASSRFPGQGANTQYF
cdr3_nt: TGTGCCAGCAGCCGGTTTCCGGGACAGGGGGCAAATACGCAGTATTTT

j_call: TRBJ2-5
clone_size: -
d_call: -
v_call: TRBV4-1
cdr3_aa: CASSQQDLRGETQYF
cdr3_nt: TGCGCCAGCAGCCAACAGGACCTCCGGGGGGAGACCCAGTACTTC

j_call: TRBJ2-7
clone_size: -
d_call: TRBD1
v_call: TRBV7-2
cdr3_aa: CASSLTGVVAEQYF
cdr3_nt: TGTGCCAGCAGCCTGACAGGGGTAGTCGCCGAGCAGTACTTC

j_call: TRBJ1-2
clone_size: -
d_call: -
v_call: TRBV24-1
cdr3_aa: CATSDLPPLCGGYTF
cdr3_nt: TGTGCCACCAGTGATTTACCACCCTTGTGCGGTGGCTACACCTTC

j_call: TRBJ2-7
clone_size: -
d_call: -
v_call: TRBV11-2
cdr3_aa: CASSFPNLHSYEQYF
cdr3_nt: TGTGCCAGCAGCTTTCCAAACCTGCACTCCTACGAGCAGTACTTC

j_call: TRBJ2-7
clone_size: -
d_call: -
v_call: TRBV12-5
cdr3_aa: CASGLPLQYNEQYF
cdr3_nt: TGTGCTAGTGGTTTGCCTCTCCAGTACAATGAGCAGTACTTC

j_call: TRBJ2-1
clone_size: -
d_call: -
v_call: TRBV28
cdr3_aa: CASSKLAPQQGGSSEQFF
cdr3_nt: TGTGCCAGCAGTAAACTGGCCCCTCAGCAGGGGGGATCAAGTGAGCAGTTCTTC

j_call: TRBJ1-2
clone_size: -
d_call: -
v_call: TRBV29-1
cdr3_aa: CSVEDRLIRAGSNYGYTF
cdr3_nt: TGCAGCGTTGAAGATCGTCTGATCAGGGCGGGATCTAACTATGGCTACACCTTC

j_call: TRBJ2-1
clone_size: -
d_call: TRBD2
v_call: TRBV6-2/TRBV6-3
cdr3_aa: CASSYPLAGGQDNEQFF
cdr3_nt: TGTGCCAGCAGTTATCCGCTAGCGGGAGGGCAGGACAATGAGCAGTTCTTC

j_call: TRBJ1-4
clone_size: many
d_call: -
v_call: TRBV27
cdr3_aa: CASSLTVREKLFF
cdr3_nt: TGTGCCAGCAGTCTGACAGTCCGTGAAAAACTGTTTTTT

j_call: TRBJ2-3
clone_size: -
d_call: -
v_call: TRBV7-2
cdr3_aa: CASSHAGADTQYF
cdr3_nt: TGTGCCAGCAGCCACGCCGGGGCAGATACGCAGTATTTT

j_call: TRBJ1-2
clone_size: -
d_call: -
v_call: TRBV5-5
cdr3_aa: CAISLRGGYTF
cdr3_nt: TGTGCCATCAGCTTGAGGGGTGGCTACACCTTC

j_call: TRBJ1-5
clone_size: few
d_call: TRBD1
v_call: TRBV6-6
cdr3_aa: CASRWGQGDNQPQHF
cdr3_nt: TGTGCCAGCAGATGGGGACAGGGGGACAATCAGCCCCAGCATTTT

j_call: TRBJ2-1
clone_size: few
d_call: -
v_call: TRBV6-2/TRBV6-3
cdr3_aa: CASSARLQSGQFF
cdr3_nt: TGTGCCAGCAGTGCGCGGCTCCAAAGCGGGCAGTTCTTC

j_call: TRBJ1-1
clone_size: -
d_call: -
v_call: TRBV10-3
cdr3_aa: CAISERRLNTEAFF
cdr3_nt: TGTGCCATCAGTGAGAGGAGACTGAACACTGAAGCTTTCTTT

j_call: TRBJ2-1
clone_size: -
d_call: TRBD2
v_call: TRBV7-3
cdr3_aa: CASSARGRAGVNEQFF
cdr3_nt: TGTGCCAGCAGCGCCCGGGGACGAGCGGGAGTTAATGAGCAGTTCTTC

j_call: TRBJ1-6
clone_size: once
d_call: -
v_call: TRBV28
cdr3_aa: CASSPQLGRNSPLHF
cdr3_nt: TGTGCCAGCAGCCCCCAGTTGGGGAGGAATTCACCCCTCCACTTT

j_call: TRBJ1-5
clone_size: few
d_call: -
v_call: TRBV27
cdr3_aa: CASSHAPDGNNQPQHF
cdr3_nt: TGTGCCAGCAGTCATGCCCCAGACGGAAACAATCAGCCCCAGCATTTT

j_call: TRBJ2-7
clone_size: -
d_call: TRBD1
v_call: TRBV6-6
cdr3_aa: CASSYSPPGQGYEQYF
cdr3_nt: TGTGCCAGCAGTTACTCCCCCCCGGGACAGGGGTACGAGCAGTACTTC

j_call: TRBJ2-7
clone_size: -
d_call: -
v_call: TRBV3-1
cdr3_aa: CASSQRPESREQYF
cdr3_nt: TGTGCCAGCAGCCAACGTCCAGAGTCGAGGGAGCAGTACTTC

j_call: TRBJ1-1
clone_size: -
d_call: TRBD1
v_call: TRBV29-1
cdr3_aa: CSVPGQGTEAFF
cdr3_nt: TGCAGCGTCCCGGGACAGGGGACTGAAGCTTTTTTT

j_call: TRBJ2-1
clone_size: few
d_call: TRBD1
v_call: TRBV7-9
cdr3_aa: CASSLSRGQGYEQFF
cdr3_nt: TGTGCCAGCAGTCTTTCGAGGGGACAGGGGTATGAGCAGTTCTTC

j_call: TRBJ1-2
clone_size: -
d_call: -
v_call: TRBV25-1
cdr3_aa: CASSARLGGGYTF
cdr3_nt: TGTGCCAGCAGTGCAAGACTCGGCGGCGGCTACACCTTC

j_call: TRBJ1-2
clone_size: -
d_call: -
v_call: TRBV19
cdr3_aa: CASKMTEYYGYTF
cdr3_nt: TGTGCCAGTAAAATGACAGAGTACTATGGCTACACCTTC

j_call: TRBJ2-1
clone_size: few
d_call: -
v_call: TRBV12-3/TRBV12-4
cdr3_aa: CASTILRGYNEQFF
cdr3_nt: TGTGCCAGCACCATCCTACGGGGATACAATGAGCAGTTCTTC

j_call: TRBJ1-5
clone_size: -
d_call: -
v_call: TRBV11-2
cdr3_aa: CASSSQFLQDPEDQPQHF
cdr3_nt: TGTGCCAGCAGCTCTCAATTTTTACAGGACCCCGAGGATCAGCCCCAGCATTTT

j_call: TRBJ1-5
clone_size: few
d_call: -
v_call: TRBV12-5
cdr3_aa: CASGLAGYSNQPQHF
cdr3_nt: TGTGCTAGTGGTTTAGCCGGTTATAGCAATCAGCCCCAGCATTTT